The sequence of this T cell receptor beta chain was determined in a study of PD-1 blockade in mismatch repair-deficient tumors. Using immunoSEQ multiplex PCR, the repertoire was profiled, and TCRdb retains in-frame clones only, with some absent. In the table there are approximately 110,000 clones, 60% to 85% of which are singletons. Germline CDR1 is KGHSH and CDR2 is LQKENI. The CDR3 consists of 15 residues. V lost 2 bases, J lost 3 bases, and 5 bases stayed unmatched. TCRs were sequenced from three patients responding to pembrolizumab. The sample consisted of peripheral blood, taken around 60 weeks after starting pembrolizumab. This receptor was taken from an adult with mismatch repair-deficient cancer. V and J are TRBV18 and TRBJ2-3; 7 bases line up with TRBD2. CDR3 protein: CASSPWAGETDTQYF. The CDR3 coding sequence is TGTGCCAGCTCACCATGGGCGGGAGAAACAGATACGCAGTATTTT. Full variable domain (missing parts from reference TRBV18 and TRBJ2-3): NAGVMQNPRHLVRRRGQEARLRCSPMKGHSHVYWYRQLPEEGLKFMVYLQKENIIDESGMPKERFSAEFPKEGPSILRIQQVVRGDSAAYFCASSPWAGETDTQYFGPGTRLTVL.